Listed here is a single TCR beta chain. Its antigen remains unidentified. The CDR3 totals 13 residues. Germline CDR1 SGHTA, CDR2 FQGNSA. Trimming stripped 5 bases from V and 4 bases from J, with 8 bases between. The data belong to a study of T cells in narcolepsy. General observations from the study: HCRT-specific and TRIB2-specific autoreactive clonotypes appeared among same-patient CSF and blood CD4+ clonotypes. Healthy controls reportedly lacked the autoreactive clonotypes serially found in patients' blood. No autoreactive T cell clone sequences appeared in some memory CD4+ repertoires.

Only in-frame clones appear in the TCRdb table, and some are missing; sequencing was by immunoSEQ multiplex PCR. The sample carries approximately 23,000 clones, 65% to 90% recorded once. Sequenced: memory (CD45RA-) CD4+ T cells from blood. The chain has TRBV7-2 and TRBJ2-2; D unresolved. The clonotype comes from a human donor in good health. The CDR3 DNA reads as TGTGCCAGCAGCAACTACCGCACCGGGGAGCTGTTTTTT. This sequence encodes CASSNYRTGELFF.